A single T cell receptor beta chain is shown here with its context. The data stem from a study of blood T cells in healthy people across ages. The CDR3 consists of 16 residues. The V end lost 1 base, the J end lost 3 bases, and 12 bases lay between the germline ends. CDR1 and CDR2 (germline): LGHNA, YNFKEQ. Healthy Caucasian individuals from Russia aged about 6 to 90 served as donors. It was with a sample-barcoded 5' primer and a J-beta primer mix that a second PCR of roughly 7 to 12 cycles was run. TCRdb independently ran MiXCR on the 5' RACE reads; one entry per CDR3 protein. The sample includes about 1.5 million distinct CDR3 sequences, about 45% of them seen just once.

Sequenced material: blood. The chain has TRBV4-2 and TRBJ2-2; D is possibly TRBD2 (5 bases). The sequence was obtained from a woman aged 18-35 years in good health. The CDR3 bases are TGTGCCAGCAGCCAAGTACAGCGGAAAGACACCGGGGAGCTGTTTTTT. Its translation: CASSQVQRKDTGELFF.